A single sample is the source of the 21 T cell receptor beta chains below, sequenced in a study of cytomegalovirus exposure and HLA in healthy donors (TCRdb year 2017). Library construction relied on the immunoSEQ multiplex PCR assay. For the multiplex PCR, a mixture combining 60 forward primers for TCR Vbeta segments and 13 reverse primers for TCR Jbeta segments was used. Held by TCRdb, this immuneACCESS table contains in-frame sequences only and omits some clones. Under half of the omission traces to an unresolved V gene where checked; the cause of the rest is unknown. The sample includes some 180,000 clones, with roughly 79% observed a single time. The ten largest clones capture about 2.9% of the sample. Sequenced material: PBMCs. These TCRs come from a male donor in good health and CMV-seronegative.

The chain recombines TRBV19 with TRBJ1-3, with D unresolved. Looked up from germline, CDR1 is LNHDA and CDR2 is SQIVND (reference sequence). Trimming removed 1 base at V and 2 bases at J, with 6 bases between. The CDR3 runs to 14 residues. The CDR3 loop reads CASSIASAGNTIYF. The CDR3 DNA reads as TGTGCCAGTAGTATAGCGTCGGCTGGAAACACCATATATTTT.

CDR3 in DNA: TGTGCCAGCAGCGTAGCCAGAAGCTCCTACAATGAGCAGTTCTTC. This translates into CASSVARSSYNEQFF. The chain is built from TRBV9 and TRBJ2-1; D remains ambiguous. The V and J ends lost 0 bases and 0 bases respectively, with 7 bases between them. The CDR3 has 15 amino acids. Germline CDR1 and CDR2: SGDLS and YYNGEE. Looking up the rest from reference TRBV9 and TRBJ2-1 gives the full variable domain: DSGVTQTPKHLITATGQRVTLRCSPRSGDLSVYWYQQSLDQGLQFLIQYYNGEERAKGNILERFSAQQFPDLHSELNLSSLELGDSALYFCASSVARSSYNEQFFGPGTRLTVL.

J is TRBJ2-5 and V is TRBV28, with D perhaps matching TRBD2 (5 bases). The V end was cut by 7 bases, the J end by 5 bases, with 5 bases between. CDR1 is MDHEN, CDR2 SYDVKM, per germline. This CDR3 has 10 amino acids. CDR3 DNA sequence: TGTGCCAGCACGGGGGAGACCCAGTACTTC. Its protein is CASTGETQYF.

This clone turned up a few times. V and J are TRBV6-5 and TRBJ1-1; the match to TRBD1 covers 7 bases. Germline V gene lookup returns CDR1 MNHEY and CDR2 SVGAGI. CDR3 length: 14 amino acids. V was clipped by 7 bases and J by 10 bases; unmatched bases: 15. CDR3 sequence (DNA): TGTGCCAGCACCCCGACAGGGACGGCCGTGGGAGCTTTCTTT. As protein: CASTPTGTAVGAFF.

This clone has only a few counts. The chain recombines TRBV5-6 with TRBJ2-2; 8 bases agree with TRBD1. After removal of 0 bases from V and 5 bases from J, the junction contained 6 bases not matched to a gene. CDR1 SGHDT and CDR2 YYEEEE come from the germline V gene. The CDR3 runs to 16 residues. CDR3 in DNA: TGTGCCAGCAGCTTGGTGGGCAGGGGGCTTACCGGGGAGCTGTTTTTT. Protein sequence: CASSLVGRGLTGELFF.

This chain joins TRBV11-2 and TRBJ2-1, with a tentative D call TRBD2 (6 bases). V was cut by 3 bases and J by 4 bases, with 10 bases left in between. The CDR3 is 14 amino acids. Germline CDR1 SGHAT, CDR2 FQNNGV. In DNA, the CDR3 is TGTGCCAGCAGCTTGATTAGCGGTTACAATGAGCAGTTCTTC. Its protein is CASSLISGYNEQFF.

This clone was seen once. This chain uses TRBV6-5 with TRBJ2-3; D is undetermined. The CDR3 is 14 residues long. The germline V and J ends were trimmed by 2 bases and 6 bases, with 12 bases remaining between them. CDR1 and CDR2 (germline): MNHEY, SVGAGI. In DNA, the CDR3 is TGTGCCAGCAGTTACGGCGGCTCGGCGGATACGCAGTATTTT. This sequence encodes CASSYGGSADTQYF.

The CDR3 nucleotides are TGTGCCAGCAGCGCACACTCTGGGGCCAACGTCCTGACTTTC. Amino acids: CASSAHSGANVLTF. The V gene is TRBV7-3, the J gene TRBJ2-6; D is ambiguous. The V end was cut by 5 bases, the J end by 0 bases, with 5 bases between. The CDR3 length is 14 residues. Germline CDR1 SGHTA, CDR2 FQGTGA. The complete variable domain, with remaining parts taken from reference TRBV7-3 and TRBJ2-6, reads GAGVSQTPSNKVTEKGKYVELRCDPISGHTALYWYRQSLGQGPEFLIYFQGTGAADDSGLPNDRFFAVRPEGSVSTLKIQRTERGDSAVYLCASSAHSGANVLTFGAGSRLTVL.

V usage is TRBV4-1 and J usage is TRBJ2-7, with TRBD1 identical over 9 bases. Germline CDR1 MGHRA, CDR2 YSYEKL. The junction had 8 bases not matched to a gene; V was cut back by 4 bases and J by 4 bases. The CDR3 is made up of 15 amino acids. CDR3 loop: CASSPSGTGWYEQYF. The CDR3 nucleotides are TGCGCCAGCAGCCCCTCCGGGACAGGGTGGTACGAGCAGTACTTC.

This chain joins TRBV5-4 and TRBJ2-1; no definite D call. The germline gives CDR1 SGHNT, CDR2 YYREEE (reference sequence). The CDR3 length is 13 residues. V lost 3 bases and J lost 5, with 9 bases in between. The CDR3, as DNA: TGTGCCAGCAGCTCCACACCGAACAATGAGCAGTTCTTC. Its translation: CASSSTPNNEQFF.

The gene calls are TRBV5-1 and TRBJ2-5; no clear D. This CDR3 has 12 amino acids. In germline, CDR1 is SGHRS, CDR2 YFSETQ. V was cut by 0 bases and J by 4 bases, with 4 bases left in between. For the CDR3, the DNA is TGCGCCAGCAGCTTGGTCGGAGAGACCCAGTACTTC. This sequence encodes CASSLVGETQYF. Supplemented by reference TRBV5-1 and TRBJ2-5, the full variable domain reads KAGVTQTPRYLIKTRGQQVTLSCSPISGHRSVSWYQQTPGQGLQFLFEYFSETQRNKGNFPGRFSGRQFSNSRSEMNVSTLELGDSALYLCASSLVGETQYFGPGTRLLVL.

The rearrangement joins TRBV6-4 to TRBJ2-2; D gene ambiguous. The CDR3 sequence is 16 residues long. The V gene lost 6 bases and the J gene lost 3 bases, with 17 bases spanning the gap. Germline V gene data show CDR1 as MRHNA and CDR2 as SNTAGT. As DNA, the CDR3 is TGTGCCAGCAGCGCGGCCCGGGTCACGGACACCGGGGAGCTGTTTTTT. This encodes CASSAARVTDTGELFF.

CDR3: CASSLMEAQYF. The CDR3 nucleotides are TGTGCCAGCAGCTTGATGGAGGCGCAGTATTTT. This chain links TRBV13 with TRBJ2-3; D is perhaps TRBD2 (5 bases). There are 11 residues in the CDR3. Trimming shortened V by 3 bases and J by 10 bases, and 8 bases separated the two germline ends. Per the germline V gene, CDR1 is PRHDT and CDR2 is FYEKMQ (reference sequence).

On this clone: At one of its ends the junction is not consistent with the germline gene, which may arise from a read error. Other DNA sequences in this sample translate to the same CDR3. The chain combines TRBV7-9 with TRBJ2-5, with D hard to call. CDR3 length equals 11 residues. Germline V gene lookup returns CDR1 SEHNR and CDR2 FQNEAQ (reference sequence). The CDR3 loop reads CSSSPRETQYF. DNA of the CDR3: TGTTCCAGCAGCCCCCGGGAGACCCAGTACTTC. The full variable domain, rest sourced from reference TRBV7-9 and TRBJ2-5, is DTGVSQNPRHKITKRGQNVTFRCDPISEHNRLYWYRQTLGQGPEFLTYFQNEAQLEKSRLLSDRFSAERPKGSFSTLEIQRTEQGDSAMYLCSSSPRETQYFGPGTRLLVL.

This clone was seen only a few times. V is TRBV7-2 and J is TRBJ2-7, with 7 bases fitting TRBD1. The CDR3 covers 14 residues. Germline V gene lookup returns CDR1 SGHTA and CDR2 FQGNSA. V shed 3 bases and J 4 bases; nucleotides not matched to a gene: 6. CDR3: CASSFYRGEYEQYF. The DNA for the CDR3 is TGTGCCAGCAGCTTTTACAGGGGAGAGTACGAGCAGTACTTC.

The V and J genes are TRBV4-1 and TRBJ1-2, with a possible D match to TRBD1 (6 bases). The CDR3 spans 15 residues. Germline CDR1 MGHRA, CDR2 YSYEKL. V lost 1 base and J 0 bases, leaving 9 bases between the germline ends. The DNA for the CDR3 is TGCGCCAGCAGCCAAGGGTCAGGGGCTAACTATGGCTACACCTTC. Its protein is CASSQGSGANYGYTF.

The V call is TRBV10-2, the J call TRBJ2-7; no firm D call. Per the germline V gene, CDR1 is WSHSY and CDR2 is SAAADI. V was clipped by 3 bases and J by 2 bases, with 5 bases between them. The CDR3 has 12 amino acids. The CDR3, as DNA: TGCGCCAGCAGTGACTTAGCCTACGAGCAGTACTTC. Protein: CASSDLAYEQYF.

The CDR3 DNA reads TGTGCCACCGGGTTACAGGTCACGGTGGGCACTGAAGCTTTCTTT. It translates to CATGLQVTVGTEAFF. V gene TRBV2 combines with J gene TRBJ1-1; tentative D call: TRBD1 (5 bases). CDR1 and CDR2 from the germline V gene are SNHLY and FYNNEI. Trimming cost V 10 bases and J 4 bases, with 22 bases left between them. CDR3 length: 15 amino acids. The full variable domain, completed using reference TRBV2 and TRBJ1-1, is EPEVTQTPSHQVTQMGQEVILRCVPISNHLYFYWYRQILGQKVEFLVSFYNNEISEKSEIFDDQFSVERPDGSNFTLKIRSTKLEDSAMYFCATGLQVTVGTEAFFGQGTRLTVV.

CDR3 protein: CASSSPRGGFPTKQYF. The DNA of the CDR3 is TGTGCCAGCAGTTCACCCCGGGGTGGCTTCCCCACGAAGCAGTACTTC. The rearrangement links TRBV28 to TRBJ2-7; tentative D call: TRBD2 (5 bases). Between the trimmed V and J ends, which lost 4 bases and 8 bases, there was a span of 24 bases. This CDR3 is 16 amino acids long. Looked up from germline, CDR1 is MDHEN and CDR2 is SYDVKM.

The J gene is TRBJ1-2, the V gene TRBV28, with D perhaps matching TRBD1 (5 bases). Looked up from germline, CDR1 is MDHEN and CDR2 is SYDVKM. Trimming took off 10 bases at V and 5 bases at J, with 14 bases between the two ends. The CDR3 spans 12 residues. The CDR3 DNA sequence: TGTGCCACCCTGGGACTTCGATATGGCTACACCTTC. Protein product: CATLGLRYGYTF.

The V call is TRBV6-4, the J call TRBJ2-1, with 8 bases lining up with TRBD1. The germline V gene has CDR1 MRHNA and CDR2 SNTAGT. Trimming removed 6 bases from V and 2 bases from J; junction bases left unmatched: 6. The CDR3 extends over 15 amino acids. CDR3 in DNA: TGTGCCAGCAGCATGACAGGGGATACCTACAATGAGCAGTTCTTC. This encodes CASSMTGDTYNEQFF.